Sequencing of this T cell receptor beta chain was carried out in a study of blood T cell repertoires in COVID-19 (dated by TCRdb to the early 2020s). Context from the whole study: Collaborator samples came from the United States, Italy and Spain and covered acute and convalescent phases of COVID-19. The samples were drawn from two sources: the first 160 participants of the ongoing ImmuneRACE study, and fewer than 1,500 subjects contributed by 6 global collaborators. Subjects who had been exposed to COVID-19, were actively infected with it, or had recovered from it provided the deeply sampled blood TCRbeta repertoires that made up the dataset. Where available, HLA class I and class II types were obtained from metadata supplied by the sample provider rather than from assay-based typing. The repertoires were released in a freely available public database meant as a resource for research on the immune response to SARS-CoV-2. The sample metadata nearly always contained a de-identified subject ID, COVID-19 status, age in years and sex. The material from the prospective study consisted of cDNA or gDNA derived from T cells, B-cell-depleted T cells, or PBMCs.

Participants in the prospective study were aged 18 to 89 years, lived in 20 to 25 United States geographic areas, and enrolled through a virtual design. In the prospective study, cohorts were assigned on the basis of participant-reported clinical history obtained from a screening survey and a study questionnaire. ImmuneRACE Cohort 3 recovered participants were defined by two consecutive negative NP/OP PCR tests, healthcare professional clearance, or symptom resolution. Each participant in the prospective study had whole blood, serum and a nasopharyngeal or oropharyngeal swab collected by mobile phlebotomists. Participants in the prospective study had the option to provide additional blood draws and questionnaires over a 2-month period. Before DNA extraction, blood samples from the prospective study were shipped at room temperature or frozen. The research as a whole found: The quantity of clinical and demographic metadata differed by source and by participant and was supplied without curation.

The immunoSEQ Assay, a bias-controlled multiplex PCR, was used to amplify TCRbeta CDR3 regions from genomic DNA. The study's own analysis went as follows. The number of nucleated cells in each sample was estimated from the amplification of reference gene primers within the assay. To quantify the absolute abundance of each unique TCRbeta CDR3 rearrangement, sequence reads were collapsed and filtered. Productive Simpson clonality was computed per sample as the square root of Simpson's diversity index over productive rearrangements. This immuneACCESS table, as held by TCRdb, lists in-frame sequences with V and J called but not all clones. Of the missing ones, under half trace to an unresolved V gene in checked studies; the others have no known cause. The DNA gave D and trimming, while V, J and clone size come from that table. Present in this sample are a few hundred thousand clones, under 90% of which were seen just once. 8.5% to 12% of the sample is taken by the ten largest.

Comment on this clone: This receptor's antigen is unknown. No per-base quality is available; no much larger clone lies one base away.

From the cysteine through the phenylalanine, the CDR3 covers 13 amino acids. Only the CDR3 part of the read is kept: 39 bases, read in frame from the first base. Trimming at the junction amounts to 9 bases on V and 6 bases on J, and the germline ends lie 18 bases apart. As encoded in the germline V gene, CDR1 is SGHRS while CDR2 is YFSETQ. Recombination connected TRBV5-1 to TRBJ1-1; TRBD1 might be the D gene, on 6 matching bases. Input material: PBMCs or T cells enriched from blood (not recorded which). This TCR was sampled from a young woman who had recovered from COVID-19. The DNA is as follows: TGCGCCACCTCGAGCGGGGGGCAGGCTGAAGCTTTCTTT. Its coded protein is CATSSGGQAEAFF.